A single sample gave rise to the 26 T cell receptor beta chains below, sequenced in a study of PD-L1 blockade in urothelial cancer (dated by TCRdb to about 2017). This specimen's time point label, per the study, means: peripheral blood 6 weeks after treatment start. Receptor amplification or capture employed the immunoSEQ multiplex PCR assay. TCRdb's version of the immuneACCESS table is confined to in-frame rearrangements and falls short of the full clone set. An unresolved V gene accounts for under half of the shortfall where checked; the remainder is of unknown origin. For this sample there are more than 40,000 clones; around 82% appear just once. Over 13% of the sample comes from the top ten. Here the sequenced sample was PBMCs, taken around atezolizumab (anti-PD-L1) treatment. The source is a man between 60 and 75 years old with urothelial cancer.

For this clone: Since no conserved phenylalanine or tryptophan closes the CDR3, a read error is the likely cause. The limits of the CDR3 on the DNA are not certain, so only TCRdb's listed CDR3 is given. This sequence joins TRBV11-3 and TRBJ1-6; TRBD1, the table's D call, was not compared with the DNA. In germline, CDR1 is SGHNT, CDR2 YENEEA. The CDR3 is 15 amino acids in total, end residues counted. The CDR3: CASSLGDRRAPYLLG.

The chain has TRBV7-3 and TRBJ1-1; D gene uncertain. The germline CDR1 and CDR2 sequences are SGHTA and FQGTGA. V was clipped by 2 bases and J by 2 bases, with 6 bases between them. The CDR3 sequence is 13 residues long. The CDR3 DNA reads TGTGCCAGCAGCTTACAGGATAACACTGAAGCTTTCTTT. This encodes CASSLQDNTEAFF.

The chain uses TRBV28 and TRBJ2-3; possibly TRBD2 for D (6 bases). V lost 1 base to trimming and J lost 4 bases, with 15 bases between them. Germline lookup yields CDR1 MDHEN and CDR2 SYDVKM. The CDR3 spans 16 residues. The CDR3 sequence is CASSLLGGFGPDTQYF. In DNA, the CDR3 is TGTGCCAGCAGTTTATTGGGGGGTTTTGGGCCAGATACGCAGTATTTT.

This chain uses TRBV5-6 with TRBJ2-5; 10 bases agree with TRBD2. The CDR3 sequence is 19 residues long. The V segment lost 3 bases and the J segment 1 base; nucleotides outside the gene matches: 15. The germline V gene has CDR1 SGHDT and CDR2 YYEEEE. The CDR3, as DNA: TGTGCCAGCAGCTCCTACCTCGATCTAGCGGGGGCCGTCCAAGAGACCCAGTACTTC. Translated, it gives CASSSYLDLAGAVQETQYF.

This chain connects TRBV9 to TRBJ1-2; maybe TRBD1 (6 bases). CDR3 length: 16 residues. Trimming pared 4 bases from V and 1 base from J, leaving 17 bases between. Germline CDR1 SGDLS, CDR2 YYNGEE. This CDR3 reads CASSRSGEQGNYGYTF. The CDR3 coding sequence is TGTGCCAGCAGCCGATCGGGTGAACAGGGTAACTATGGCTACACCTTC. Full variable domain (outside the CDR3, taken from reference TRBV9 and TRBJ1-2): DSGVTQTPKHLITATGQRVTLRCSPRSGDLSVYWYQQSLDQGLQFLIQYYNGEERAKGNILERFSAQQFPDLHSELNLSSLELGDSALYFCASSRSGEQGNYGYTFGSGTRLTVV.

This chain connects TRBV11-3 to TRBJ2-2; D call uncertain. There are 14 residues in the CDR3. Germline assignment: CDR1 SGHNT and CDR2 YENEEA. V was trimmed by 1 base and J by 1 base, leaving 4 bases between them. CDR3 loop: CASSLGRNTGELFF. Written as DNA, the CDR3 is TGTGCCAGCAGCTTAGGCAGGAACACCGGGGAGCTGTTTTTT.

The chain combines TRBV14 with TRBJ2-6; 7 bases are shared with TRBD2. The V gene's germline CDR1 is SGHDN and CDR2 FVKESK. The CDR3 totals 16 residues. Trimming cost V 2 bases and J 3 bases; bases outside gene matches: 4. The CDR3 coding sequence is TGTGCCAGCAGCCAACTGGGGGGGGTTGGGGCCAACGTCCTGACTTTC. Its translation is CASSQLGGVGANVLTF.

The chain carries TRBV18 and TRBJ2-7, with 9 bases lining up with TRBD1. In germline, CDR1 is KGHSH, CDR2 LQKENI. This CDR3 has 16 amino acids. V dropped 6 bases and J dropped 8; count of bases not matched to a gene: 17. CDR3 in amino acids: CASSQTGTGSSTQQYF. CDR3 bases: TGTGCCAGCTCTCAAACCGGGACAGGGTCGTCTACGCAGCAGTACTTC.

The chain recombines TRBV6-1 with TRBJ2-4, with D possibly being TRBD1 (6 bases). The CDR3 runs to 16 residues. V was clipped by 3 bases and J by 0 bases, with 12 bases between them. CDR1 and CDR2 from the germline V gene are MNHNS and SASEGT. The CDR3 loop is CASSEDSILAKNIQYF. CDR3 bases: TGTGCCAGCAGTGAGGACAGCATTTTAGCCAAAAACATTCAGTACTTC.

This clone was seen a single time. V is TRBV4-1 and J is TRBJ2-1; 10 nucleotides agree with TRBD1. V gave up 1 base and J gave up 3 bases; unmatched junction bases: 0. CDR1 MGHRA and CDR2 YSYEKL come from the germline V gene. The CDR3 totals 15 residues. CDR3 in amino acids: CASSQGTGGYNEQFF. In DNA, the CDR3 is TGCGCCAGCAGCCAAGGGACAGGGGGCTACAATGAGCAGTTCTTC.

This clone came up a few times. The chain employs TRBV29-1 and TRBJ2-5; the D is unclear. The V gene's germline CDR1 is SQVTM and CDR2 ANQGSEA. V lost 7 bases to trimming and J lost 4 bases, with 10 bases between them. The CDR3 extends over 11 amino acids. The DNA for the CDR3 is TGCAGCGGCGAGGTGGGAGAGACCCAGTACTTC. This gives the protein CSGEVGETQYF.

The CDR3: CASSPEARETQYF. In DNA form, the CDR3 reads TGTGCCAGCTCACCAGAGGCTCGGGAGACCCAGTACTTC. The rearrangement links TRBV18 to TRBJ2-5; D is unresolved. Trimming left V 2 bases short and J 5 bases short, with 9 bases between. Germline CDR1 and CDR2: KGHSH and LQKENI. CDR3 size: 13 residues.

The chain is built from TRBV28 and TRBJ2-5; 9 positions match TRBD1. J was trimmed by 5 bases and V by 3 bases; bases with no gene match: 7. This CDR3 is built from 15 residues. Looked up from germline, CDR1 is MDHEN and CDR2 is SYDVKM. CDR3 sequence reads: CASSFGGTGRETQYF. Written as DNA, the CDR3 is TGTGCCAGCAGTTTCGGAGGGACAGGGAGGGAGACCCAGTACTTC.

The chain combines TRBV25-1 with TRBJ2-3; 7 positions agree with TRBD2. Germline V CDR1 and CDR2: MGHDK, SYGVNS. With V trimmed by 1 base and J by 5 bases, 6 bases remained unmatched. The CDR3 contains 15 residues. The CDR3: CASSEFRLAQDTQYF. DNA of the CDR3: TGTGCCAGCAGTGAATTTAGACTAGCTCAAGATACGCAGTATTTT.

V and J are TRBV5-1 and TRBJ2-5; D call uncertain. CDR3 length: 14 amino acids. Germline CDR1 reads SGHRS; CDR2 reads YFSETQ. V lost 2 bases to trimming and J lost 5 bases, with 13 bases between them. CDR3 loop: CASSLPGHGETQYF. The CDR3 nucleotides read TGCGCCAGCAGCTTACCAGGTCATGGGGAGACCCAGTACTTC.

This CDR3 is CTGRGPGELFF. CDR3 DNA: TGTACAGGGCGGGGGCCCGGGGAGCTGTTTTTT. The chain employs TRBV30 and TRBJ2-2, with a tentative D call TRBD2 (7 bases). This CDR3 has 11 amino acids. CDR1 and CDR2 from the germline V gene are GTSNPN and SVGIG (reference sequence).

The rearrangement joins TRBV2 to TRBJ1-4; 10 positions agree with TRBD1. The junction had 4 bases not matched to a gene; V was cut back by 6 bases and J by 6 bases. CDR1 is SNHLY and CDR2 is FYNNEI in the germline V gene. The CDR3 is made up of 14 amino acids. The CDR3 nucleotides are TGTGCCAGCAGCGACAGGGGGCGCCATGAAAAACTGTTTTTT. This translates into CASSDRGRHEKLFF.

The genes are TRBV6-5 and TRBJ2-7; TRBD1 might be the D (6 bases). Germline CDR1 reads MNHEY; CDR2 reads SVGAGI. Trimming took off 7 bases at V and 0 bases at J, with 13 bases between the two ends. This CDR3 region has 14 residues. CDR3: CASKQGWVSYEQYF. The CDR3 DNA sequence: TGTGCCAGCAAACAGGGTTGGGTCTCCTACGAGCAGTACTTC.

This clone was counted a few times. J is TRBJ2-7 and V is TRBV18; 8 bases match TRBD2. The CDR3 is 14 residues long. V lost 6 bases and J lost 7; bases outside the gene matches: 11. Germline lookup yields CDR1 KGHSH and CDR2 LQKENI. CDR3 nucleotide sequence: TGTGCCAGCTCCAGCGGGGGACTAACCTGGGAGCAGTACTTC. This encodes CASSSGGLTWEQYF.

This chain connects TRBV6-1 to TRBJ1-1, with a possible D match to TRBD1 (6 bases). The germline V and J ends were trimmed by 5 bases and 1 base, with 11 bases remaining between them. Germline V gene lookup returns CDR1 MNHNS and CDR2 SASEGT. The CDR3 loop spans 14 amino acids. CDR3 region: CASSRGQSNTEAFF. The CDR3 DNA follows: TGTGCCAGCAGTCGTGGACAGTCGAACACTGAAGCTTTCTTT.

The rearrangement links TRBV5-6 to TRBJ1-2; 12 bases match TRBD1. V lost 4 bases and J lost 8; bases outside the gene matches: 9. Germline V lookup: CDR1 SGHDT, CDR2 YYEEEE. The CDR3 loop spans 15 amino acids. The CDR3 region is CASSNRDRGLVGYTF. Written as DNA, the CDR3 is TGTGCCAGCAGCAACCGGGACAGGGGGCTTGTCGGCTACACCTTC.

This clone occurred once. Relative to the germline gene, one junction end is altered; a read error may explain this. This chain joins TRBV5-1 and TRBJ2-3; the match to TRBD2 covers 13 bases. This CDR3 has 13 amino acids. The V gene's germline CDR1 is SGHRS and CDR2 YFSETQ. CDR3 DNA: TGCGCCAGCAGCCTCCCGGGACTAGCGGGGTTGCATTTT. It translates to CASSLPGLAGLHF.

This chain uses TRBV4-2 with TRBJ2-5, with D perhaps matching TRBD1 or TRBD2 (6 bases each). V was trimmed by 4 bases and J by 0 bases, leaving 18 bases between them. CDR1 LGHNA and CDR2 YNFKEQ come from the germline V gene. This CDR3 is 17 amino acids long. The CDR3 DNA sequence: TGTGCCAGCAGCCCAGAGCGGGCAGGGGCCCACCAAGAGACCCAGTACTTC. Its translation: CASSPERAGAHQETQYF.

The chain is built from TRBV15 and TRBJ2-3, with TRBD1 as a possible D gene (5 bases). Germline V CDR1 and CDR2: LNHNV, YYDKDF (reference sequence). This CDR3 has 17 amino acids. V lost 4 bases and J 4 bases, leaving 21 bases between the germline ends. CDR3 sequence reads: CATSNPWESGAADTQYF. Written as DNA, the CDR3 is TGTGCCACCAGCAACCCCTGGGAATCTGGGGCGGCAGATACGCAGTATTTT.

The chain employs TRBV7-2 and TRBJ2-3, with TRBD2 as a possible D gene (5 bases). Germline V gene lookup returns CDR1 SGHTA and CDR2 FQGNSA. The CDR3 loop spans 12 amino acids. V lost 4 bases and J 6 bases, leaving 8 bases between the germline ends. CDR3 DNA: TGTGCCAGCAGCTCACCGGGGGATACGCAGTATTTT. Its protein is CASSSPGDTQYF. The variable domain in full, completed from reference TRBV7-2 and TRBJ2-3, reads GAGVSQSPSNKVTEKGKDVELRCDPISGHTALYWYRQSLGQGLEFLIYFQGNSAPDKSGLPSDRFSAERTGGSVSTLTIQRTQQEDSAVYLCASSSPGDTQYFGPGTRLTVL.

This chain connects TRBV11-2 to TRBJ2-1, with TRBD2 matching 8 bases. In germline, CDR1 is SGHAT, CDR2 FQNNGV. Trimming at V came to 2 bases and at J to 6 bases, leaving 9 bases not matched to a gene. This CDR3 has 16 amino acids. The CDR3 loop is CASSLRRGGLPNEQFF. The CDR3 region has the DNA TGTGCCAGCAGCTTAAGGCGCGGGGGGTTACCCAATGAGCAGTTCTTC.